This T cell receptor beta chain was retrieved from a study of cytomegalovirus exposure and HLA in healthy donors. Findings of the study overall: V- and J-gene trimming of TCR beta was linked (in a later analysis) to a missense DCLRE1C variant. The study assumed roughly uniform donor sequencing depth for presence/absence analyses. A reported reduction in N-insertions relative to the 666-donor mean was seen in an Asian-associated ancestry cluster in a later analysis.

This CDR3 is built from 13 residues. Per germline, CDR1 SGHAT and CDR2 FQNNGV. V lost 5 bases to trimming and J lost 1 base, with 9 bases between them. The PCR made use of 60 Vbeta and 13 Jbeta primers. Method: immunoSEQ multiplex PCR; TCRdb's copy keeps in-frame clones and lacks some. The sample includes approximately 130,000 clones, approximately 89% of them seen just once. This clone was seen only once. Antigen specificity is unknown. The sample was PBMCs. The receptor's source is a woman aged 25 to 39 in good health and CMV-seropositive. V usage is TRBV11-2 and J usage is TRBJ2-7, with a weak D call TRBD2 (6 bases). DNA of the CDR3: TGTGCCAGCAGCCATGGGGGGTCCTACGAGCAGTACTTC. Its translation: CASSHGGSYEQYF. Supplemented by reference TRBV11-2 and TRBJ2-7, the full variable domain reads EAGVAQSPRYKIIEKRQSVAFWCNPISGHATLYWYQQILGQGPKLLIQFQNNGVVDDSQLPKDRFSAERLKGVDSTLKIQPAKLEDSAVYLCASSHGGSYEQYFGPGTRLTVT.